What follows are 10 T cell receptor beta chains derived from one specimen sequenced in a study of HIV-infected patients and healthy controls. Whole blood was used without fractionation, so all unsorted peripheral T cells were included. cDNA was made from roughly 470 ng RNA using alpha and beta constant primers. Using multiplexing indices, alpha and beta chain libraries were generated apart by chain-specific third strand synthesis. TCRdb recomputed calls from the 5' RACE reads with MiXCR, one row per CDR3 protein. The sample carries 8,000 to 10,000 distinct CDR3 sequences, roughly 7.7% recorded once. The specimen was blood, collected before antiretroviral therapy. These receptors came from an adult with HIV infection.

This clonotype was counted a few times. V is TRBV14 and J is TRBJ2-1; D tentatively fits TRBD1 or TRBD2 (5 bases each). This CDR3 contains 16 residues. The V gene lost 0 bases and the J gene lost 6 bases, with 15 bases spanning the gap. Germline V gene data show CDR1 as SGHDN and CDR2 as FVKESK. The chain's CDR3 is CASSQDWGLGTNEQFF. CDR3 coding DNA: TGTGCCAGCAGCCAAGATTGGGGGTTAGGAACCAATGAGCAGTTCTTC.

This clonotype was picked up a small number of times. The chain is built from TRBV9 and TRBJ1-1, with 8 bases that match TRBD1. V lost 0 bases, J lost 0 bases, and 7 bases stayed unmatched. The CDR3 has 17 residues. Looked up from germline, CDR1 is SGDLS and CDR2 is YYNGEE. DNA for the CDR3: TGTGCCAGCAGCGTAGCTCCCACAGGGGGGATGAACACTGAAGCTTTCTTT. It encodes CASSVAPTGGMNTEAFF.

This clonotype was picked up many times. J is TRBJ2-1 and V is TRBV12-3 or TRBV12-4; the D is unclear. V was cut by 4 bases and J by 3 bases, with 13 bases left in between. The CDR3 has 15 residues. The CDR3 bases are TGTGCCAGCAGTTCTCTTGTAGGTGGCTACAATGAGCAGTTCTTC. This translates into CASSSLVGGYNEQFF.

V is TRBV12-3 or TRBV12-4 and J is TRBJ2-3; 8 positions match TRBD1. CDR3 length equals 14 residues. Unmatched junction bases numbered 7, after V lost 3 bases and J lost 8 bases. CDR3 DNA: TGTGCCAGCAGTTTTCGACAGGGGCTAGGTACGCAGTATTTT. Translated: CASSFRQGLGTQYF.

Many counts were recorded for this clonotype. V is TRBV5-1 and J is TRBJ2-1; 9 positions match TRBD2. Per germline, CDR1 SGHRS and CDR2 YFSETQ. The CDR3 loop spans 15 amino acids. Trimming removed 0 bases from V and 13 bases from J; junction bases left unmatched: 11. The CDR3 is CASSLDQRGASDQFF. The CDR3, as DNA: TGCGCCAGCAGCTTGGACCAGCGGGGGGCTTCAGACCAGTTCTTC.

A few counts support this clonotype. The chain links TRBV6-4 to TRBJ2-3; 11 positions agree with TRBD2. The CDR3 is 17 residues long. Trimming took 6 bases from V and 6 from J; bases not matched to a gene: 14. Germline CDR1 and CDR2: MRHNA and SNTAGT. The DNA of the CDR3 is TGTGCCAGCAGCGGCGAGGCTAGCGGGGGGACGGTGGATACGCAGTATTTT. This sequence encodes CASSGEASGGTVDTQYF.

The sample holds many counts of this clonotype. The chain links TRBV7-9 to TRBJ2-3, with TRBD2 matching 7 bases. This CDR3 comprises 15 residues. V shed 5 bases and J 5 bases; nucleotides not matched to a gene: 10. The germline V gene encodes CDR1 SEHNR and CDR2 FQNEAQ (reference sequence). CDR3 in amino acids: CASSPWGGDVDTQYF. CDR3 DNA sequence: TGTGCCAGCAGCCCCTGGGGAGGGGATGTAGATACGCAGTATTTT.

This clonotype showed up many times. V usage is TRBV20-1 and J usage is TRBJ1-5; possible D gene TRBD1, 6 bases. V dropped 0 bases and J dropped 10 bases, with 13 bases sitting between them. Germline lookup yields CDR1 DFQATT and CDR2 SNEGSKA (reference sequence). The CDR3 is 13 residues long. The CDR3 here is CSARDPQGYPQHF. In DNA form, the CDR3 reads TGCAGTGCTAGAGATCCGCAGGGGTATCCCCAGCATTTT.

This clonotype occurred many times. In DNA, the CDR3 is TGTGCCAGCAGACCCAGCGGGGTCACAGATACGCAGTATTTT. It specifies CASRPSGVTDTQYF. V and J are TRBV9 and TRBJ2-3; 7 nucleotides align to TRBD2. The CDR3 is made up of 14 amino acids. CDR1 is SGDLS, CDR2 YYNGEE, per germline. The V gene end was trimmed by 5 bases and the J gene end by 2 bases; junction bases not matched to a gene: 5. The full variable domain, with the rest looked up from reference TRBV9 and TRBJ2-3, is DSGVTQTPKHLITATGQRVTLRCSPRSGDLSVYWYQQSLDQGLQFLIQYYNGEERAKGNILERFSAQQFPDLHSELNLSSLELGDSALYFCASRPSGVTDTQYFGPGTRLTVL.

There are many counts of this clonotype. This chain connects TRBV10-3 to TRBJ1-1, with TRBD1 as a possible D gene (5 bases). V gave up 3 bases and J gave up 5 bases, with 10 bases separating them. Germline loops: CDR1 ENHRY, CDR2 SYGVKD. The length of the CDR3 is 13 residues. The CDR3: CAISEGERTEAFF. For the CDR3, the DNA is TGTGCCATCAGTGAAGGGGAGAGAACTGAAGCTTTCTTT.